Shown below are 8 T cell receptor beta chains from a single sample sequenced in a study of patients and donors after allogeneic stem cell transplantation. MiXCR, applied by TCRdb to the RT-PCR reads, yields one record per CDR3 protein. The profile shows about 960,000 distinct CDR3 sequences, 18% of them singletons. Sequenced material: blood, either unsorted or a sorted T cell fraction (not recorded which). The receptors shown here come from a human donor who was either an allogeneic HSCT recipient or a stem cell or donor lymphocyte infusion donor (not recorded which). It is not recorded whose cells these are; they may come from a transplant donor.

The chain has TRBV10-3 and TRBJ2-3, with D tentatively TRBD2 (5 bases). The V gene's germline CDR1 is ENHRY and CDR2 SYGVKD. Trimming took off 4 bases at V and 0 bases at J, with 11 bases between the two ends. CDR3 size: 15 residues. CDR3 DNA sequence: TGTGCCATCAGTGCCATAGCGCCGAGCACAGATACGCAGTATTTT. Translating it yields CAISAIAPSTDTQYF.

The chain couples TRBV30 to TRBJ1-2; 7 nucleotides align to TRBD1. This CDR3 is built from 13 residues. Germline lookup yields CDR1 GTSNPN and CDR2 SVGIG (reference sequence). The trim removed 0 bases at V and 8 bases at J, leaving 6 bases unmatched. CDR3 coding DNA: TGTGCCTGGAGTGTCGACAGGGATAAGGGCTACACCTTC. Translating gives CAWSVDRDKGYTF.

This clonotype was detected a few times. The chain links TRBV20-1 to TRBJ1-5; the D is unclear. Between the trimmed V and J ends, which lost 0 bases and 7 bases, there was a span of 10 bases. CDR3 size: 13 residues. The germline V gene has CDR1 DFQATT and CDR2 SNEGSKA (reference sequence). The CDR3 DNA follows: TGCAGTGCTAGAGAGTCGGGTATGCAGCCCCAGCATTTT. Translated, it gives CSARESGMQPQHF.

This clonotype was observed a handful of times. This chain links TRBV12-3 or TRBV12-4 with TRBJ1-3, with unresolved D. The CDR3 spans 12 residues. V gave up 6 bases and J gave up 1 base, with 4 bases separating them. The CDR3 DNA sequence: TGTGCCAGCAGCGGGTCTGGAAACACCATATATTTT. It specifies CASSGSGNTIYF.

J is TRBJ2-5 and V is TRBV7-2, with a tentative D call TRBD2 (6 bases). V shed 4 bases and J shed 5 bases, with 11 bases lying between them. This CDR3 has 13 residues. CDR1 is SGHTA, CDR2 FQGNSA, per germline. This CDR3 is CASSSSGRETQYF. The CDR3 DNA reads TGTGCCAGCAGCTCCTCAGGGAGGGAGACCCAGTACTTC.

The chain links TRBV2 to TRBJ2-5; 8 nucleotides line up with TRBD1. This CDR3 contains 15 residues. Germline trimming cut 3 bases from V and 4 bases from J; bases unmatched to any gene: 7. Per the germline V gene, CDR1 is SNHLY and CDR2 is FYNNEI. The CDR3 nucleotides are TGTGCCAGCAGTGACTACGGACAGGGCGGAGAGACCCAGTACTTC. Translating gives CASSDYGQGGETQYF.

This clonotype turned up a few times. The rearrangement uses TRBV12-3 or TRBV12-4 and TRBJ1-5; D gene unclear. This CDR3 is built from 13 residues. V was clipped by 8 bases and J by 6 bases, with 14 bases between them. CDR3 nucleotides: TGTGCCAGCTCGGGAGGAGTTGGTCAGCCCCAGCATTTT. Protein product: CASSGGVGQPQHF.

The V gene is TRBV5-1, the J gene TRBJ2-1; D possibly corresponds to TRBD2 (5 bases). Trimming left V 0 bases short and J 4 bases short, with 11 bases between. Germline V gene data show CDR1 as SGHRS and CDR2 as YFSETQ. The CDR3 is 15 residues long. The CDR3 bases are TGCGCCAGCAGCTTGGAAGGGAGTCAGTACAATGAGCAGTTCTTC. This sequence encodes CASSLEGSQYNEQFF.